These T cell receptor beta chains were read from a single sample in a study of post-analysis software for immune sequencing data. MiXCR was run by TCRdb on the PCR reads, yielding one entry per CDR3 protein. The data contain 250,000 to 300,000 distinct CDR3 sequences, about 40% of them singletons. The sequencing input was blood. The source is a girl aged 5 to 17 with multiple sclerosis. The CDR3 runs from the conserved cysteine through the conserved F or W. The D gene is left open where the match is weak. Some rows mark clone size as missing; the rest say once, few, many or name a class of expanded clone.

clone_size: many; d_call: -; v_call: TRBV28; j_call: TRBJ2-6; cdr3_aa: CASSHPDGVGPGANVLTF; cdr3_nt: TGTGCCAGCAGTCACCCCGATGGGGTCGGGCCTGGGGCCAACGTCCTGACTTTC
clone_size: many; d_call: TRBD2; v_call: TRBV5-5; j_call: TRBJ2-3; cdr3_aa: CASSVGSAGDDTQYF; cdr3_nt: TGTGCCAGCAGCGTGGGTTCCGCGGGAGATGATACGCAGTATTTT
clone_size: many; d_call: -; v_call: TRBV5-1; j_call: TRBJ2-1; cdr3_aa: CASSLYAGTYNEQFF; cdr3_nt: TGCGCCAGCAGCTTGTATGCAGGGACCTACAATGAGCAGTTCTTC
clone_size: many; d_call: -; v_call: TRBV10-3; j_call: TRBJ1-2; cdr3_aa: CAIRMSGFTGPTSGYTF; cdr3_nt: TGTGCCATCAGAATGAGTGGGTTCACAGGGCCGACTTCCGGCTACACCTTC
clone_size: -; d_call: TRBD2; v_call: TRBV14; j_call: TRBJ2-1; cdr3_aa: CASSRGGGLNNEQFF; cdr3_nt: TGTGCCAGCAGCCGAGGCGGGGGGCTGAACAATGAGCAGTTCTTC
clone_size: -; d_call: -; v_call: TRBV18; j_call: TRBJ2-5; cdr3_aa: CASSPNKGNNEQYF; cdr3_nt: TGTGCCAGCTCACCAAACAAAGGAAACAATGAGCAGTACTTC
clone_size: -; d_call: TRBD2; v_call: TRBV7-7; j_call: TRBJ2-5; cdr3_aa: CASSSTWTSGQETQYF; cdr3_nt: TGTGCTAGCAGCTCCACCTGGACTAGCGGGCAAGAGACCCAGTACTTC
clone_size: many; d_call: -; v_call: TRBV12-3/TRBV12-4; j_call: TRBJ2-1; cdr3_aa: CASSTRQVNEQFF; cdr3_nt: TGTGCCAGCAGTACCCGACAGGTCAATGAGCAGTTCTTC
clone_size: many; d_call: -; v_call: TRBV20-1; j_call: TRBJ1-5; cdr3_aa: CSATPTGRSNQPQHF; cdr3_nt: TGCAGTGCTACACCGACAGGCCGTAGCAATCAGCCCCAGCATTTT
clone_size: -; d_call: -; v_call: TRBV12-3/TRBV12-4; j_call: TRBJ2-4; cdr3_aa: CASRDLTGDKNIQYF; cdr3_nt: TGTGCCAGCAGGGACCTGACAGGTGACAAAAACATTCAGTACTTC
clone_size: many; d_call: -; v_call: TRBV6-5; j_call: TRBJ2-7; cdr3_aa: CASSISGLMMGEQYF; cdr3_nt: TGTGCCAGCAGTATATCGGGTCTAATGATGGGCGAGCAGTACTTC
clone_size: few; d_call: -; v_call: TRBV20-1; j_call: TRBJ1-2; cdr3_aa: CSASGSPDEGYTF; cdr3_nt: TGCAGTGCTAGCGGCAGCCCTGATGAGGGCTACACCTTC
clone_size: -; d_call: -; v_call: TRBV18; j_call: TRBJ2-4; cdr3_aa: CASSPRGLANIQYF; cdr3_nt: TGTGCCAGCTCACCCCGCGGTTTGGCAAACATTCAGTACTTC
clone_size: once; d_call: TRBD2; v_call: TRBV19; j_call: TRBJ2-5; cdr3_aa: CASTPSGGAWDEQYF; cdr3_nt: TGTGCCAGTACACCTAGCGGGGGTGCCTGGGATGAGCAGTACTTC
clone_size: few; d_call: TRBD1; v_call: TRBV3-1; j_call: TRBJ1-1; cdr3_aa: CASSTRTGAFITEAFF; cdr3_nt: TGTGCCAGCAGCACTCGGACAGGGGCCTTCATCACTGAAGCTTTCTTT
clone_size: many; d_call: TRBD2; v_call: TRBV4-1; j_call: TRBJ2-1; cdr3_aa: CASSQEASGGAGEQFF; cdr3_nt: TGCGCCAGCAGCCAAGAGGCTAGCGGGGGGGCCGGGGAGCAGTTCTTC
clone_size: many; d_call: -; v_call: TRBV20-1; j_call: TRBJ1-6; cdr3_aa: CSVEANYNSPLHF; cdr3_nt: TGCAGTGTTGAGGCCAACTATAATTCACCCCTCCACTTT
clone_size: many; d_call: -; v_call: TRBV20-1; j_call: TRBJ1-1; cdr3_aa: CSARDVVGQAFF; cdr3_nt: TGCAGTGCTAGAGATGTTGTTGGGCAAGCTTTCTTT
clone_size: -; d_call: -; v_call: TRBV29-1; j_call: TRBJ2-1; cdr3_aa: CSVEQLGRYNEQFF; cdr3_nt: TGCAGCGTTGAGCAACTCGGACGCTACAATGAGCAGTTCTTC
clone_size: few; d_call: TRBD1; v_call: TRBV27; j_call: TRBJ1-2; cdr3_aa: CASSRGQGFYGYTF; cdr3_nt: TGTGCCAGCAGCCGGGGACAGGGATTCTATGGCTACACCTTC
clone_size: -; d_call: TRBD1; v_call: TRBV29-1; j_call: TRBJ1-1; cdr3_aa: CSVPGQENTEAFF; cdr3_nt: TGCAGCGTACCGGGACAGGAGAACACTGAAGCTTTCTTT
clone_size: many; d_call: TRBD2; v_call: TRBV10-1; j_call: TRBJ2-3; cdr3_aa: CASSPGLAVQLTDTQYF; cdr3_nt: TGCGCCAGCAGTCCGGGACTAGCTGTCCAACTCACAGATACGCAGTATTTT
clone_size: few; d_call: TRBD2; v_call: TRBV7-9; j_call: TRBJ2-1; cdr3_aa: CASSLGTSRQETQFF; cdr3_nt: TGTGCCAGCAGCTTAGGGACTAGCAGACAAGAGACCCAGTTCTTC
clone_size: many; d_call: -; v_call: TRBV15; j_call: TRBJ1-6; cdr3_aa: CATSRDSSYNSPLHF; cdr3_nt: TGTGCCACCAGCAGAGACAGCTCCTATAATTCACCCCTCCACTTT
clone_size: -; d_call: -; v_call: TRBV3-1; j_call: TRBJ1-6; cdr3_aa: CASSLRPYSPLHF; cdr3_nt: TGTGCCAGCAGCCTAAGGCCTTATTCACCCCTCCACTTT
clone_size: -; d_call: -; v_call: TRBV7-8; j_call: TRBJ1-1; cdr3_aa: CASSLERGGTEAFF; cdr3_nt: TGTGCCAGCAGCTTAGAACGGGGAGGGACTGAAGCTTTCTTT
clone_size: -; d_call: TRBD2; v_call: TRBV4-2; j_call: TRBJ2-1; cdr3_aa: CASSPQERGGSYNEQFF; cdr3_nt: TGTGCCAGCAGCCCCCAGGAGCGGGGGGGATCTTACAATGAGCAGTTCTTC
clone_size: -; d_call: -; v_call: TRBV7-9; j_call: TRBJ2-7; cdr3_aa: CASSRTGIGDEQYF; cdr3_nt: TGTGCCAGCAGCCGTACAGGGATCGGGGACGAGCAGTACTTC
clone_size: many; d_call: TRBD1; v_call: TRBV20-1; j_call: TRBJ2-1; cdr3_aa: CSAREDRGDYNEQFF; cdr3_nt: TGCAGTGCTAGAGAGGACAGGGGGGACTACAATGAGCAGTTCTTC
clone_size: -; d_call: TRBD2; v_call: TRBV7-6; j_call: TRBJ2-7; cdr3_aa: CASSLGTSTYEQYF; cdr3_nt: TGTGCCAGCAGCTTAGGGACTAGCACCTACGAGCAGTACTTC